This TCR beta chain comes out of a study of blood T cell repertoires in COVID-19. The CDR3 covers 13 residues. Per germline, CDR1 LNHDA and CDR2 SQIVND (reference sequence). Unmatched junction bases numbered 9, after V lost 5 bases and J lost 11 bases. Sequencing used immunoSEQ multiplex PCR; TCRdb keeps in-frame clones, though not all of them. The table includes about 480,000 clones, 85% to 90% detected once. This clone occurred once. Each recovered donor of Cohort 3 presented with two negative PCRs, clearance, or symptom resolution. Sequenced sample: PBMCs or T cells enriched from blood (not recorded which). The receptor was derived from a woman aged 40 to 50 who had recovered from COVID-19. V and J are TRBV19 and TRBJ1-1, with 9 bases identical to TRBD1. This CDR3 reads CASSPGTGIMAFF. The CDR3 bases are TGTGCCAGTAGTCCCGGGACAGGGATCATGGCTTTCTTT.